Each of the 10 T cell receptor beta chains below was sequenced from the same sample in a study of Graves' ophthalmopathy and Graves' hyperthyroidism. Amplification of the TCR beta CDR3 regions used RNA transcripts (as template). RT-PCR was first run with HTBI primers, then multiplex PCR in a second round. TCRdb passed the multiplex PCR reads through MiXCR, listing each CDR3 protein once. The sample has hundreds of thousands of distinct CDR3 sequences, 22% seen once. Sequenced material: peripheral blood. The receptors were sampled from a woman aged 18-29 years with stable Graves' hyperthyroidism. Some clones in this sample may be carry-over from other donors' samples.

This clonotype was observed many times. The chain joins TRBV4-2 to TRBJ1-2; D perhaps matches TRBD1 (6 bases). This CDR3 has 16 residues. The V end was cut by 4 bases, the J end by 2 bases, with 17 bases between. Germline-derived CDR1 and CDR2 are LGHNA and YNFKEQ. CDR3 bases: TGTGCCAGCAGCCCACGCCCAGGGGAAAGAAACTATGGCTACACCTTC. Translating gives CASSPRPGERNYGYTF.

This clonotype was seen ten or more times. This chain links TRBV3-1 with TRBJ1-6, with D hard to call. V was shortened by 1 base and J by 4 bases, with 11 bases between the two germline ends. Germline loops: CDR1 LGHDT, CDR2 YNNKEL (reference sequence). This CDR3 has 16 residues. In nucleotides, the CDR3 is TGTGCCAGCAGCCAAGCGGACGCACTATATAATTCACCCCTCCACTTT. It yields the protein CASSQADALYNSPLHF.

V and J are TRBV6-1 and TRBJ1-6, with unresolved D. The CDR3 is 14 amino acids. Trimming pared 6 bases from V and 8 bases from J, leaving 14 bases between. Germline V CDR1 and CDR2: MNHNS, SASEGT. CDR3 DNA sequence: TGTGCCAGCAGGGCCGCCCTGGAAGATTCACCCCTCCACTTT. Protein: CASRAALEDSPLHF.

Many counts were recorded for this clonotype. CDR3 in DNA: TGTGCCAGCAGTGCACAGGGGGGCAATCAGCCCCAGCATTTT. As protein: CASSAQGGNQPQHF. The genes are TRBV2 and TRBJ1-5; 8 nucleotides align to TRBD1. CDR1 and CDR2 from the germline V gene are SNHLY and FYNNEI. Trimming cost V 4 bases and J 2 bases; bases outside gene matches: 1. The CDR3 has 14 residues.

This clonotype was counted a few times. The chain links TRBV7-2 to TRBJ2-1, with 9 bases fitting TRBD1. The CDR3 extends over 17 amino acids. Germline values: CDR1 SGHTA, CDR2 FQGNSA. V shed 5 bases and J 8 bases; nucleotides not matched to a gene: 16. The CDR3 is CASSLLPTGGGYDEQFF. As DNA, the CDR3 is TGTGCCAGCAGCCTCTTACCGACAGGGGGTGGGTACGATGAGCAGTTCTTC.

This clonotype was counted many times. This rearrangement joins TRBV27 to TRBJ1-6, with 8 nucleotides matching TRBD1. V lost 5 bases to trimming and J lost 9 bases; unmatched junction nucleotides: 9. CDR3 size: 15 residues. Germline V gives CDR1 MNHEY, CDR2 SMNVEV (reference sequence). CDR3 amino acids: CASSVSGTGGSPLHF. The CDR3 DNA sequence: TGTGCCAGCAGTGTGTCCGGGACAGGTGGTTCACCCCTCCACTTT.

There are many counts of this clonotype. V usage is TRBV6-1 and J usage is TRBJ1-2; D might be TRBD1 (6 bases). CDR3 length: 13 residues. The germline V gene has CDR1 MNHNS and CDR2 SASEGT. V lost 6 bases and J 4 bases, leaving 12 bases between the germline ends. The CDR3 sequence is CASSDRTVYGYTF. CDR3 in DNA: TGTGCCAGCAGCGACAGGACAGTCTATGGCTACACCTTC.

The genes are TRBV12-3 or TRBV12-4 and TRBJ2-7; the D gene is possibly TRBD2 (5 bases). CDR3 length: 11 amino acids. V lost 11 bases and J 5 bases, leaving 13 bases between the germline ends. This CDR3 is CACGGQDEQYF. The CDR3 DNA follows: TGTGCCTGTGGCGGGCAGGACGAGCAGTACTTC.

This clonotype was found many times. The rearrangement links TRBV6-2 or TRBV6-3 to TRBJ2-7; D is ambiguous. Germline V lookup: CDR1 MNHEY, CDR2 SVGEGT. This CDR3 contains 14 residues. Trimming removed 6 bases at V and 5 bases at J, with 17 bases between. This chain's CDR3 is CASRTGPRPNEQYF. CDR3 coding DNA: TGTGCCAGCAGGACCGGGCCTCGCCCCAACGAGCAGTACTTC.

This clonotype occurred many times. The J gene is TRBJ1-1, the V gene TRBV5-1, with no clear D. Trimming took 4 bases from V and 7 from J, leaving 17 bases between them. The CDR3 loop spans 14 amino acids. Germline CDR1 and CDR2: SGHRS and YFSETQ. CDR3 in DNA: TGCGCCAGCAGCCCAGATGAAGGGCCCGGTGAAGCTTTCTTT. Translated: CASSPDEGPGEAFF.